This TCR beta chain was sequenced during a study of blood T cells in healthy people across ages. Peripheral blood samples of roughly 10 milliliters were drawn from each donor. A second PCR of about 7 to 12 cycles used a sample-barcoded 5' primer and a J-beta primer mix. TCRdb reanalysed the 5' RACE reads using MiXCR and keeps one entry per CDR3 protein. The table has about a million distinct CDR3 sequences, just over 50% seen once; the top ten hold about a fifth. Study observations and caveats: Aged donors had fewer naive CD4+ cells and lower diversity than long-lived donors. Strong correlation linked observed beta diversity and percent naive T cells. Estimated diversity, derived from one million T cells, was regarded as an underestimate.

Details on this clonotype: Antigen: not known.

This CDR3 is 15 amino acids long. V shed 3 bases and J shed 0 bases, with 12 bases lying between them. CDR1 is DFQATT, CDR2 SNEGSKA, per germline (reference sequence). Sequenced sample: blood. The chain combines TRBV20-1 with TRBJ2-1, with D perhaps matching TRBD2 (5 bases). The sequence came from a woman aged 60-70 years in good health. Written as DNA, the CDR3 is TGCAGTGCTAGGGGCGGACTGAGCTCCTACAATGAGCAGTTCTTC. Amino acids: CSARGGLSSYNEQFF.